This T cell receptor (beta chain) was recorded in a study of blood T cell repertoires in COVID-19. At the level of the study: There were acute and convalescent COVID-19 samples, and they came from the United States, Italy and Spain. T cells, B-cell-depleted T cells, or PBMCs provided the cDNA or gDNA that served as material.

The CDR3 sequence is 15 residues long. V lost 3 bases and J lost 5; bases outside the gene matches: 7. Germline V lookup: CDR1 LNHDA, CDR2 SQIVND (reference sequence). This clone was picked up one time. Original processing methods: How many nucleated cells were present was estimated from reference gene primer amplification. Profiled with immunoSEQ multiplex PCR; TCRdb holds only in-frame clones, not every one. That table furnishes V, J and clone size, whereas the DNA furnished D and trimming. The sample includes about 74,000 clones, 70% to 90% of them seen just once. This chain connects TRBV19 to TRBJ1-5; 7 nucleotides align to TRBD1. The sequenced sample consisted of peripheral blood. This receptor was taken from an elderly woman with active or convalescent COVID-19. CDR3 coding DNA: TGTGCCAGTAGTATTGGAGGAGGGGGCGATCAGCCCCAGCATTTT. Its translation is CASSIGGGGDQPQHF.